This is a list of T cell receptor beta chains from one sample in a study of blood T cell repertoires in COVID-19. Here immunoSEQ multiplex PCR was the method, and the copy in TCRdb shows in-frame clones only, minus some. The table has some 53,000 clones, around 91% seen once. Sequences were obtained from peripheral blood. These receptors all come from a human donor in a cohort sampled during active COVID-19. Both conserved end residues are part of each CDR3. The order of the fields is clone size, J gene, V gene, D gene, CDR3 protein, CDR3 DNA. A D gene is named only where the DNA matches it firmly. Clone size, where shown, is once, few, many, or a class for clones that have expanded.

NA TRBJ2-3 TRBV6-6 NA CASSYSKAADTQYF TGTGCCAGCAGTTACTCGAAGGCGGCAGATACGCAGTATTTT
NA TRBJ2-7 TRBV30 NA CAWSVLAQGEQYF TGTGCCTGGAGTGTACTTGCTCAGGGAGAGCAGTACTTC
NA TRBJ2-5 TRBV4-2 TRBD2 CASSQDSLASGRAWETQYF TGTGCCAGCAGCCAAGACTCTCTGGCCAGCGGGAGGGCCTGGGAGACCCAGTACTTC
once TRBJ2-7 TRBV6-5 TRBD1 CASSNRGRGYEQYF TGTGCCAGCAGCAACAGGGGGCGAGGGTACGAGCAGTACTTC
few TRBJ2-7 TRBV4-1 NA CASSQEGRDNHYEQYF TGCGCCAGCAGCCAAGAAGGTCGGGACAACCACTACGAGCAGTACTTC
NA TRBJ2-3 TRBV20-1 NA CSASKGGSTDTQYF TGCAGTGCTAGTAAGGGCGGGAGCACAGATACGCAGTATTTT
NA TRBJ2-1 TRBV11-2 TRBD2 CASSFHSGGRRNEQFF TGTGCCAGCAGCTTCCACTCCGGCGGGAGGAGGAATGAGCAGTTCTTC
NA TRBJ2-5 TRBV6-5 TRBD2 CASRIRLAGVETQYF TGTGCCAGCAGGATCAGACTAGCGGGAGTAGAGACCCAGTACTTC
NA TRBJ2-2 TRBV14 NA CASSQYGSVTGELFF TGTGCCAGCAGCCAATACGGGAGTGTCACCGGGGAGCTGTTTTTT
NA TRBJ2-7 TRBV9 NA CASSVGQNSYEQYF TGTGCCAGCAGCGTAGGACAGAACTCCTACGAGCAGTACTTC
NA TRBJ2-2 TRBV30 NA CAWSVLANTGELFF TGTGCCTGGAGTGTACTGGCGAACACCGGGGAGCTGTTTTTT
NA TRBJ1-5 TRBV6-5 NA CASGGGGSNQPQHF TGTGCCAGCGGGGGTGGAGGGAGCAATCAGCCCCAGCATTTT
NA TRBJ1-1 TRBV15 TRBD1 CATKTGGGNTEAFF TGTGCCACTAAAACAGGGGGCGGAAACACTGAAGCTTTCTTT
NA TRBJ2-7 TRBV10-3 TRBD1 CAIQEQGSYEQYF TGTGCCATACAAGAACAGGGGTCGTACGAGCAGTACTTC
NA TRBJ1-1 TRBV28 NA CASRDHAGFNTEAFF TGTGCCAGCAGGGATCATGCGGGGTTTAACACTGAAGCTTTCTTT
NA TRBJ1-1 TRBV3-1/TRBV3-2 TRBD1 CASSHWTGGTEAFF TGTGCCAGCAGCCATTGGACAGGGGGCACTGAAGCTTTCTTT
NA TRBJ1-1 TRBV29-1 NA CSTYLDATEAFF TGCAGCACCTACCTCGATGCTACTGAAGCTTTCTTT
NA TRBJ2-2 TRBV7-3 TRBD1 CASSSSGTGVSGSAGELFF TGTGCCAGCAGCTCCTCCGGGACAGGGGTTTCCGGGTCCGCCGGGGAGCTGTTTTTT
NA TRBJ1-2 TRBV28 TRBD1 CASSSGQALGGYTF TGTGCCAGCAGTTCGGGACAGGCACTAGGAGGCTACACCTTC
NA TRBJ2-7 TRBV2 TRBD1 CASRLRTGGSSYEQYF TGTGCCAGCAGACTACGGACAGGGGGAAGCTCCTACGAGCAGTACTTC
once TRBJ2-3 TRBV2 TRBD2 CASSETSGSNTQYF TGTGCCAGCAGTGAGACTAGCGGGAGTAATACGCAGTATTTT
NA TRBJ2-1 TRBV5-1 TRBD2 CASSSGLAGGHYNEQFF TGCGCCAGCAGCTCGGGACTAGCGGGAGGGCACTACAATGAGCAGTTCTTC
NA TRBJ2-3 TRBV15 NA CATSRDIATDTQYF TGTGCCACCAGCAGAGATATAGCCACAGATACGCAGTATTTT
NA TRBJ2-1 TRBV11-2 NA CASSLGPAGNEQFF TGTGCCAGCAGCTTAGGGCCCGCGGGCAATGAGCAGTTCTTC
NA TRBJ2-3 TRBV28 TRBD1 CASSLGTARSDTQYF TGTGCCAGCAGTTTAGGGACAGCCCGCTCGGATACGCAGTATTTT
NA TRBJ1-2 TRBV7-3 NA CASSLGGTDQYGYTF TGTGCCAGCAGCTTAGGGGGGACGGACCAATATGGCTACACCTTC
NA TRBJ2-5 TRBV5-1 TRBD2 CASSSSSGRGETQYF TGCGCCAGCAGCTCGTCTAGCGGGAGGGGGGAGACCCAGTACTTC
NA TRBJ1-2 TRBV28 TRBD1 CASSFRDFRGNYGYTF TGTGCCAGCAGTTTTCGGGATTTCAGGGGGAACTATGGCTACACCTTC
NA TRBJ1-4 TRBV25-1 TRBD1 CASKQGAEKLFF TGTGCCAGTAAGCAGGGGGCTGAAAAACTGTTTTTT
NA TRBJ1-2 TRBV19 NA CASSMPGVRTSNYGYTF TGTGCCAGTAGTATGCCCGGGGTCCGGACTTCTAACTATGGCTACACCTTC
NA TRBJ2-2 TRBV10-1 NA CASTPGGNTGELFF TGCGCCAGCACCCCAGGAGGAAACACCGGGGAGCTGTTTTTT
NA TRBJ1-1 TRBV15 NA CATSRSKQANTEAFF TGTGCCACCAGCAGATCGAAACAGGCGAACACTGAAGCTTTCTTT
NA TRBJ1-2 TRBV7-9 TRBD1 CASSFGGQGSRGYTF TGTGCCAGCAGCTTTGGGGGACAGGGGTCGCGTGGCTACACCTTC
once TRBJ2-7 TRBV30 TRBD2 CAWSVNSGSQREQYF TGTGCCTGGAGCGTTAACAGCGGGAGTCAACGAGAGCAGTACTTC
NA TRBJ1-6 TRBV27 TRBD1 CASSLGRGILNSPLHF TGTGCCAGCAGTTTAGGCAGGGGGATTTTGAATTCACCCCTCCACTTT
few TRBJ2-1 TRBV7-3 NA CASSLQGPNNEQFF TGTGCCAGCAGCTTACAGGGGCCCAACAATGAGCAGTTCTTC
NA TRBJ2-2 TRBV4-1 TRBD2 CASRGTSGTHANTGELFF TGCGCCAGCCGGGGGACTAGCGGAACCCACGCGAACACCGGGGAGCTGTTTTTT
NA TRBJ2-7 TRBV19 NA CASSIVGGTSSYEQYF TGTGCCAGTAGTATAGTGGGCGGGACGAGCTCCTACGAGCAGTACTTC
NA TRBJ2-1 TRBV20-1 NA CSASRAKTGRNEQFF TGCAGTGCTAGTAGGGCGAAGACAGGGAGGAATGAGCAGTTCTTC
few TRBJ1-5 TRBV7-9 NA CASSSTGTFQPQHF TGTGCCAGCAGCTCTACCGGGACATTCCAGCCCCAGCATTTT
NA TRBJ2-1 TRBV7-9 NA CASSPRGASGYNEQFF TGTGCCAGCAGCCCCCGGGGGGCTAGCGGCTACAATGAGCAGTTCTTC
NA TRBJ2-7 TRBV5-4 TRBD2 CASSNSGTVYEQYF TGTGCCAGCAGCAATAGCGGGACTGTTTACGAGCAGTACTTC
NA TRBJ2-3 TRBV27 NA CASSLTGLGPDTQYF TGTGCCAGCAGCCTAACAGGTTTGGGGCCAGATACGCAGTATTTT
NA TRBJ2-7 TRBV7-9 TRBD2 CASSPGGAGDDEQYF TGTGCCAGCAGCCCCGGGGGAGCGGGAGACGACGAGCAGTACTTC
NA TRBJ1-2 TRBV11-2 TRBD1 CASSLGDRDYGYTF TGTGCCAGCAGCTTAGGGGACAGGGACTATGGCTACACCTTC
NA TRBJ1-2 TRBV18 NA CASSPPSDYGYTF TGTGCCAGCTCACCACCGTCGGACTATGGCTACACCTTC
NA TRBJ2-1 TRBV5-1 TRBD2 CASSLASGKVNEQFF TGCGCCAGCAGCTTGGCTAGCGGGAAGGTCAATGAGCAGTTCTTC
NA TRBJ2-7 TRBV12-3/TRBV12-4 NA CASSSGRGYEQYF TGTGCCAGCAGTTCGGGTAGGGGCTACGAGCAGTACTTC
NA TRBJ2-7 TRBV7-9 NA CASSPDSTYEQYF TGTGCCAGCAGCCCAGACTCCACCTACGAGCAGTACTTC
NA TRBJ1-1 TRBV28 NA CASSLAGDTEAFF TGTGCCAGCAGTTTGGCGGGGGACACTGAAGCTTTCTTT
NA TRBJ1-1 TRBV19 NA CASSITGQLNTEAFF TGTGCCAGTAGTATCACTGGACAGCTGAACACTGAAGCTTTCTTT
NA TRBJ2-1 TRBV29-1 NA CSVERRAAPYNEQFF TGCAGCGTTGAAAGGAGGGCGGCCCCCTACAATGAGCAGTTCTTC